These T cell receptor beta chains were read from a single sample in a study of T cells in Graves' hyperthyroidism and ophthalmopathy. TCRdb reprocessed the multiplex PCR reads via MiXCR and lists one record per CDR3 protein. There are fewer than 350,000 distinct CDR3 sequences in the sample; over 20% occur only once, and 50% to 65% lies in the top ten. Sequencing was performed on blood. These TCRs come from a woman in her forties or fifties with Graves' hyperthyroidism. CDR3s include the opening cysteine and the closing phenylalanine or tryptophan. A D gene is named only where the DNA matches it firmly. Size values are once, few and many counts, or a class for expanded clones, and some rows have none.

>TRBV5-1|many|TRBD2|TRBJ2-1
TGCGCCAGCAGCCAATCACTAGCGAATTGGGATGAGCAGTTCTTC
CASSQSLANWDEQFF
>TRBV2|many|TRBD1|TRBJ2-7
TGTGCCAGCAGTGACCGCTACCGGGACAGGGGGGCCTACGAGCAGTACTTC
CASSDRYRDRGAYEQYF
>TRBV25-1|NA|TRBD1|TRBJ1-1
TGTGCCAGCAGTGTCCCGGGACAGGGGAACGCTTTCTTT
CASSVPGQGNAFF
>TRBV29-1|many|TRBD1|TRBJ1-1
TGCAGCGTTGGAGGGGACAGGGTGGGAGGTGAAGCTTTCTTT
CSVGGDRVGGEAFF
>TRBV20-1|NA|NA|TRBJ2-2
TGCAGTGCTAGAGCCGGCAGGGAGGTTGGCACCGGGGAGCTGTTTTTT
CSARAGREVGTGELFF
>TRBV3-1|NA|NA|TRBJ2-1
TGTGCCAGCTCCCAAGGGTGGCAGGGTTCGATTAGTGAGCAGTTCTTC
CASSQGWQGSISEQFF
>TRBV5-6|few|TRBD2|TRBJ2-1
TGTGCCAGCACCTCCGGACTAGCGGGGAAGAGCTCCTACAATGAGCAGTTCTTC
CASTSGLAGKSSYNEQFF
>TRBV28|many|TRBD1|TRBJ2-5
TGTGCCAGTGGGGACAGGGAATCTAAGACCCAGTACTTC
CASGDRESKTQYF
>TRBV20-1|many|NA|TRBJ2-7
TGCAGTGCTAGCCCAAACAGGAGAAGCTCCTACGAGCAGTACTTC
CSASPNRRSSYEQYF
>TRBV10-3|many|TRBD2|TRBJ2-1
TGTGCCATCAGTGACCGACTAGCTTCCTACAATGAGCAGTTCTTC
CAISDRLASYNEQFF
>TRBV29-1|few|NA|TRBJ2-3
TGCAGCGTTGAAGGTGGGGGACGCACAGATACGCAGTATTTT
CSVEGGGRTDTQYF
>TRBV7-6|many|NA|TRBJ2-7
TGTGCCAGCAGCGCCGCGGACGAGCAGTACTTC
CASSAADEQYF
>TRBV10-3|many|TRBD2|TRBJ2-5
TGTGCCATCAGTGGAGGTGGTCTAGCGGGAGGAGAAGGGGAGACCCAGTACTTC
CAISGGGLAGGEGETQYF
>TRBV2|NA|NA|TRBJ2-1
TGTGCCAGCAAATTGGTCGGACAAGCCTACAATGAGCAGTTCTTC
CASKLVGQAYNEQFF
>TRBV5-1|few|TRBD1|TRBJ2-3
TGCGCCAGCGGAAAAGATGAGGGACAGGCGACAGATACGCAGTATTTT
CASGKDEGQATDTQYF
>TRBV20-1|NA|NA|TRBJ2-3
TGCAGTGCTGGGGACGTCGGCGAAAGCACAGATACGCAGTATTTT
CSAGDVGESTDTQYF
>TRBV11-2|many|TRBD2|TRBJ2-7
TGTGCCAGCAGCCGAACACTAGCGGGGGGGCCGTACGAGCAGTACTTC
CASSRTLAGGPYEQYF
>TRBV27|many|NA|TRBJ1-5
TGTGCCAGCGCCTGGGACACCAATCAGCCCCAGCATTTT
CASAWDTNQPQHF
>TRBV5-1|many|NA|TRBJ1-5
TGTGCCAGCAGCTTAGCCGGGAGCAATCAGCCCCAGCATTTT
CASSLAGSNQPQHF
>TRBV29-1|many|TRBD2|TRBJ2-1
TGCAGCGTCCTTATTCCGCGGGGGTTGTACAATGAGCAGTTCTTC
CSVLIPRGLYNEQFF
>TRBV9|NA|NA|TRBJ2-3
TGTGCCAGCAGCGTAAGAGGCAGCCACACAGATACGCAGTATTTT
CASSVRGSHTDTQYF
>TRBV6-1|NA|TRBD2|TRBJ2-1
TGTGCCAGCCAGAGCGGGGGGTTCCCCTCTCCTGTCAATGAGCAGTTCTTC
CASQSGGFPSPVNEQFF
>TRBV20-1|many|TRBD2|TRBJ2-7
TGCAGTGCTGCCTTAGGACTAGCGGGAGGCGAGCAGTACTTC
CSAALGLAGGEQYF
>TRBV7-9|many|NA|TRBJ1-2
TGTGCCAGCACCCCGTCGATCCGAGGGGATGGCTACACCTTC
CASTPSIRGDGYTF
>TRBV29-1|NA|TRBD1|TRBJ2-2
TGCAGCGTGCAGACAGGGGGCTCCGGGGAGCTGTTTTTT
CSVQTGGSGELFF
>TRBV6-5|many|NA|TRBJ2-3
TGTGCCAGCAGTTACGCAGGGTATGGAGGCACAGATACGCAGTATTTT
CASSYAGYGGTDTQYF
>TRBV2|many|NA|TRBJ1-1
TGTGCCAGCAGCGGATCGGGGAACACTGAAGCTTTCTTT
CASSGSGNTEAFF
>TRBV6-6|NA|NA|TRBJ2-6
TGTACCAGCAGTTACTCTAGGCGGGCTGGGGCCAACGTCCTGACTTTC
CTSSYSRRAGANVLTF
>TRBV20-1|few|TRBD1|TRBJ1-3
TGCAGTGCAGGGACAGGGGACGGAAACACCATATATTTT
CSAGTGDGNTIYF
>TRBV28|many|NA|TRBJ2-2
TGTGCCAGCAGCTCTGGGGGAACGGGCACCGGGGAGCTGTTTTTT
CASSSGGTGTGELFF
>TRBV6-1|NA|NA|TRBJ1-5
TGTGCCAGCCGACAGGCCCTCAATCAGCCCCAGCATTTT
CASRQALNQPQHF
>TRBV7-8|NA|TRBD1|TRBJ1-5
TGTGCCAGCAGCTCTCGCAAACCGGGACAGGACCCCAATCAGCCCCAGCATTTT
CASSSRKPGQDPNQPQHF
>TRBV28|NA|TRBD2|TRBJ2-7
TGTGCCAGCAGGACGACGGGAGGCTACGAGCAGTACTTC
CASRTTGGYEQYF
>TRBV2|NA|NA|TRBJ1-4
TGTGCCAGCACTATGAGGGTGGGGACCGGGCACGAAAAACTGTTTTTT
CASTMRVGTGHEKLFF
>TRBV6-1|many|NA|TRBJ1-4
TGTGCCAGCAGGGATTCCAATGAAAAACTGTTTTTT
CASRDSNEKLFF
>TRBV20-1|few|TRBD2|TRBJ2-3
TGCAGTGCGGGAGGGAGTCTCGCATCGGATACGCAGTATTTT
CSAGGSLASDTQYF
>TRBV29-1|NA|NA|TRBJ2-1
TGCAGCGTTGCCCCGAACGATGAGCAGTTCTTC
CSVAPNDEQFF
>TRBV29-1|NA|NA|TRBJ2-2
TGCAGCGTTAGGGGATTAGGAACCGGGGAGCTGTTTTTT
CSVRGLGTGELFF
>TRBV7-9|many|NA|TRBJ2-3
TGTGCCAGCAGCAACCGGGATCAACCAGATACGCAGTATTTT
CASSNRDQPDTQYF
>TRBV4-1|many|NA|TRBJ1-1
TGTGCCAGCAGCCAGGGGTACACTGAAGCTTTCTTT
CASSQGYTEAFF
>TRBV7-9|many|NA|TRBJ2-7
TGTGCCAGCAGCTTAACGACAGGCTCCATATTAGAGCAGTACTTC
CASSLTTGSILEQYF
>TRBV5-8|NA|NA|TRBJ2-5
TGCGCCAGCAGCATCCGGGGCCAAGAGACCCAGTACTTC
CASSIRGQETQYF
>TRBV10-2|NA|NA|TRBJ2-5
TGCGCCAGCCTCCTCGGGGAGACCCAGTACTTC
CASLLGETQYF
>TRBV5-1|many|NA|TRBJ2-2
TGCGCCAGCAGCTTGAAGGACGGGAACACCGGGGAGCTGTTTTTT
CASSLKDGNTGELFF
>TRBV6-2/TRBV6-3|NA|TRBD1|TRBJ2-5
TGTGCCAGCAGTCCCAGGGGGCGGGAAGAGACCCAGTACTTC
CASSPRGREETQYF
>TRBV6-1|NA|TRBD1|TRBJ2-2
TGTGCCAGCAGCGCGACAGGGGGGAACACCGGGGAGCTGTTTTTT
CASSATGGNTGELFF
>TRBV7-9|many|NA|TRBJ1-5
TGTGCCAGCAGCTTCCAGGGGCGCAATCAGCCCCAGCATTTT
CASSFQGRNQPQHF